These 28 T cell receptor beta chains came from one sample sequenced in a study of control samples from healthy donors and cancer patients. The protocol was immunoSEQ multiplex PCR, while the TCRdb copy is restricted to in-frame clones and leaves out a portion. The table shows over 45,000 clones, with roughly 87% occurring only once. The sequencing input was PBMCs. Receptor source: a man between 35 and 55 years old with colorectal cancer.

The V gene is TRBV9, the J gene TRBJ1-1, with D possibly TRBD1 on 6 matching bases. CDR1 is SGDLS, CDR2 YYNGEE, per germline. Trimming removed 2 bases from V and 7 bases from J, with 15 bases in between. The CDR3 covers 14 residues. Here the CDR3 DNA reads TGTGCCAGCAGCGTTGCTGGGGGGCGCGGTGAAGCTTTCTTT. It encodes CASSVAGGRGEAFF. Looking up the rest from reference TRBV9 and TRBJ1-1 gives the full variable domain: DSGVTQTPKHLITATGQRVTLRCSPRSGDLSVYWYQQSLDQGLQFLIQYYNGEERAKGNILERFSAQQFPDLHSELNLSSLELGDSALYFCASSVAGGRGEAFFGQGTRLTVV.

The chain couples TRBV9 to TRBJ2-5, with D unclear. Germline V lookup: CDR1 SGDLS, CDR2 YYNGEE. Trimming stripped 0 bases from V and 2 bases from J, with 8 bases between. The CDR3 covers 14 residues. The chain's CDR3 is CASSVAPRQETQYF. The DNA of the CDR3 is TGTGCCAGCAGCGTAGCTCCGCGTCAAGAGACCCAGTACTTC.

V gene TRBV7-9 combines with J gene TRBJ2-2; the match to TRBD1 covers 7 bases. With V trimmed by 6 bases and J by 1 base, 14 bases remained unmatched. This CDR3 spans 18 amino acids. Germline CDR1 SEHNR, CDR2 FQNEAQ (reference sequence). CDR3 sequence reads: CASRKALTTGENTGELFF. CDR3 DNA: TGTGCCAGCAGAAAAGCCCTCACCACAGGGGAGAACACCGGGGAGCTGTTTTTT. Filled out from reference TRBV7-9 and TRBJ2-2, the complete variable domain reads DTGVSQNPRHKITKRGQNVTFRCDPISEHNRLYWYRQTLGQGPEFLTYFQNEAQLEKSRLLSDRFSAERPKGSFSTLEIQRTEQGDSAMYLCASRKALTTGENTGELFFGEGSRLTVL.

This chain connects TRBV6-1 to TRBJ1-5; D might be TRBD1 (6 bases). The CDR3 runs 15 residues. The germline gives CDR1 MNHNS, CDR2 SASEGT. V lost 5 bases and J 6 bases, leaving 17 bases between the germline ends. This chain's CDR3 is CASSLTRGSLQPQHF. The CDR3, as DNA: TGTGCCAGCAGTTTAACCAGGGGTTCCCTTCAGCCCCAGCATTTT.

This clone has only a few counts. V usage is TRBV6-1 and J usage is TRBJ2-7, with TRBD2 as a possible D gene (6 bases). CDR3 length: 15 amino acids. CDR1 is MNHNS, CDR2 SASEGT, per germline. V shed 0 bases and J shed 0 bases, with 9 bases lying between them. DNA of the CDR3: TGTGCCAGCAGTGAAGCGGCGGGAAGCTCCTACGAGCAGTACTTC. Amino acids: CASSEAAGSSYEQYF.

The V gene is TRBV18, the J gene TRBJ1-1, with 9 bases matching TRBD1. Germline V CDR1 and CDR2: KGHSH, LQKENI. The V segment lost 6 bases and the J segment 1 base; nucleotides outside the gene matches: 3. This CDR3 is 14 amino acids long. Here the CDR3 DNA reads TGTGCCAGCTCCCGGACAGGGGCGAACACTGAAGCTTTCTTT. Translation: CASSRTGANTEAFF.

The J gene is TRBJ1-1, the V gene TRBV19; no reliable D call. V lost 6 bases and J 1 base, leaving 3 bases between the germline ends. CDR3 length: 11 amino acids. Germline V gene sequence: CDR1 LNHDA, CDR2 SQIVND (reference sequence). The CDR3, as DNA: TGTGCCAGTAGACAGAACACTGAAGCTTTCTTT. This encodes CASRQNTEAFF.

The chain links TRBV5-4 to TRBJ2-1, with 7 bases that match TRBD1. J lost 9 bases, V lost 4 bases, and 16 bases had no gene match. The germline CDR1 and CDR2 sequences are SGHNT and YYREEE (reference sequence). The CDR3 is 16 amino acids. The DNA for the CDR3 is TGTGCCAGCAGCCCAAGACAGGGTTTAGGATCGGGTGAGCAGTTCTTC. This sequence encodes CASSPRQGLGSGEQFF.

This sequence joins TRBV5-1 and TRBJ1-2; TRBD1 matches 9 bases. This CDR3 contains 14 residues. After removal of 3 bases from V and 6 bases from J, the junction contained 6 bases not matched to a gene. Germline-derived CDR1 and CDR2 are SGHRS and YFSETQ. CDR3 DNA: TGCGCCAGCAGCTCGACAGGGGGAGGAGATGGCTACACCTTC. Protein product: CASSSTGGGDGYTF.

The chain recombines TRBV18 with TRBJ1-4; 8 positions match TRBD1. The ends lost 4 bases at V and 3 bases at J; junction bases unmatched: 7. The CDR3 runs to 16 residues. Germline V gives CDR1 KGHSH, CDR2 LQKENI. The CDR3 region has the DNA TGTGCCAGCTCACTTAGGACAGGGCCGGCTAATGAAAAACTGTTTTTT. Translated, it gives CASSLRTGPANEKLFF.

V and J are TRBV6-6 and TRBJ2-7, with D uncertain. V lost 7 bases, J lost 3 bases, and 13 bases lay in between. CDR3 length equals 13 residues. Germline CDR1 reads MNHNY; CDR2 reads SVGAGI (reference sequence). The chain's CDR3 is CASTTGRDYEQYF. The CDR3 DNA follows: TGTGCCAGCACCACGGGCAGAGACTACGAGCAGTACTTC.

The chain joins TRBV19 to TRBJ2-1; TRBD2 might be the D (6 bases). CDR1 is LNHDA, CDR2 SQIVND, per germline (reference sequence). V shed 6 bases and J shed 4 bases, with 16 bases lying between them. CDR3 length equals 15 residues. The CDR3 protein is CASSLFVGGYNEQFF. The CDR3 DNA follows: TGTGCCAGTAGCCTTTTTGTAGGAGGGTACAATGAGCAGTTCTTC.

The chain carries TRBV6-5 and TRBJ2-5, with 8 bases matching TRBD1. CDR3 length: 13 amino acids. Per germline, CDR1 MNHEY and CDR2 SVGAGI. With V trimmed by 6 bases and J by 3 bases, 3 bases remained unmatched. The CDR3 DNA follows: TGTGCCAGCAGGGGACAGGTTGAAGAGACCCAGTACTTC. It encodes CASRGQVEETQYF.

This chain joins TRBV29-1 and TRBJ2-2; 11 bases map to TRBD2. The germline V gene has CDR1 SQVTM and CDR2 ANQGSEA. The CDR3 is 16 amino acids. V was pared by 6 bases and J by 0 bases, with 6 bases of the junction left unmatched. This CDR3 reads CSVPSGRSSNTGELFF. In DNA form, the CDR3 reads TGCAGCGTCCCTAGCGGGAGGTCCTCGAACACCGGGGAGCTGTTTTTT.

The chain uses TRBV3-1 (or the pseudogene TRBV3-2) and TRBJ1-2, with 7 bases matching TRBD1. V shed 5 bases and J 8 bases; nucleotides not matched to a gene: 5. This CDR3 is built from 12 residues. CDR1 and CDR2 (germline): LGHDT, YNNKEL (reference sequence). CDR3 bases: TGTGCCAGCAGCGGAGGAGGGGGCGGCTACACCTTC. Translated, it gives CASSGGGGGYTF.

This chain joins TRBV7-2 and TRBJ2-2; D gene uncertain. This CDR3 contains 14 residues. V gave up 5 bases and J gave up 2 bases, with 9 bases separating them. Germline loops: CDR1 SGHTA, CDR2 FQGNSA. The chain's CDR3 is CASSLGSNTGELFF. DNA of the CDR3: TGTGCCAGCAGCCTAGGGTCCAACACCGGGGAGCTGTTTTTT.

CDR3 in DNA: TGTGCCATCAGGCCTTCGTCTGGGAAATCTCTTGGCTACACCTTC. Its protein is CAIRPSSGKSLGYTF. This rearrangement joins TRBV10-3 to TRBJ1-2; D is ambiguous. V shed 6 bases and J shed 7 bases, with 21 bases lying between them. The CDR3 length is 15 residues. Germline CDR1 is ENHRY and CDR2 is SYGVKD.

J is TRBJ1-1 and V is TRBV4-3; maybe TRBD1 (6 bases). This CDR3 spans 17 amino acids. The V end was cut by 1 base, the J end by 1 base, with 16 bases between. The germline gives CDR1 LGHNA, CDR2 YSLEER. The CDR3 coding sequence is TGCGCCAGCAGCCAAGTGTCTGGGGGCTGGGGGAACACTGAAGCTTTCTTT. Amino acid sequence: CASSQVSGGWGNTEAFF.

The chain is built from TRBV19 and TRBJ1-5; the D gene is possibly TRBD1 (5 bases). This CDR3 has 16 amino acids. CDR1 LNHDA and CDR2 SQIVND come from the germline V gene (reference sequence). The ends were cut back, 5 bases at V and 0 bases at J, with 14 bases in the middle. The CDR3 here is CASSWQGQDSNQPQHF. The DNA of the CDR3 is TGTGCCAGTAGTTGGCAGGGTCAGGATAGCAATCAGCCCCAGCATTTT.

The V call is TRBV5-4, the J call TRBJ1-6, with TRBD1 matching over 9 bases. The length of the CDR3 is 18 residues. Germline lookup yields CDR1 SGHNT and CDR2 YYREEE (reference sequence). V lost 4 bases to trimming and J lost 5 bases; unmatched junction nucleotides: 13. CDR3 loop: CASSADRDRDPHNSPLHF. The CDR3 DNA is TGTGCCAGCAGCGCAGACCGGGACAGGGACCCCCATAATTCACCCCTCCACTTT.

The rearrangement joins TRBV10-3 to TRBJ1-4; 9 bases line up with TRBD1. CDR3 size: 14 residues. V dropped 6 bases and J dropped 7; count of bases not matched to a gene: 6. CDR1 and CDR2 (germline): ENHRY, SYGVKD. The CDR3 DNA follows: TGTGCCATCAGCCGACAGGGGGGCGGTGAAAAACTGTTTTTT. The encoded protein is CAISRQGGGEKLFF.

The chain links TRBV7-9 to TRBJ1-1, with 10 bases aligning to TRBD1. This CDR3 has 18 amino acids. Trimming took 4 bases from V and 2 from J; bases not matched to a gene: 13. Germline V gene sequence: CDR1 SEHNR, CDR2 FQNEAQ (reference sequence). The CDR3 loop is CASSSVPGQGLSNTEAFF. The CDR3 nucleotides are TGTGCCAGCAGCTCAGTCCCGGGACAGGGGCTCAGCAACACTGAAGCTTTCTTT.

The chain uses TRBV5-5 and TRBJ2-5; D uncertain. The germline V and J ends were trimmed by 4 bases and 1 base, with 11 bases remaining between them. The CDR3 runs 14 residues. CDR1 and CDR2 from the germline V gene are SGHKS and YYEKEE (reference sequence). The CDR3 nucleotides read TGTGCCAGCAGCGAGACTGTACTCCAAGAGACCCAGTACTTC. Residues: CASSETVLQETQYF.

The chain joins TRBV10-3 to TRBJ1-1; D unclear. Germline V gene lookup returns CDR1 ENHRY and CDR2 SYGVKD. CDR3 size: 13 residues. V was trimmed by 6 bases and J by 3 bases, leaving 11 bases between them. The CDR3 loop is CAIRADGYTEAFF. The DNA of the CDR3 is TGTGCCATCAGAGCGGACGGGTACACTGAAGCTTTCTTT.

V gene TRBV30 combines with J gene TRBJ2-7; D ambiguous. Germline V gives CDR1 GTSNPN, CDR2 SVGIG (reference sequence). The CDR3 is 15 residues long. V was clipped by 1 base and J by 7 bases, with 20 bases between them. The CDR3 reads CAWSAISSPAGEQYF. CDR3 coding DNA: TGTGCCTGGAGTGCCATCAGTTCTCCGGCAGGAGAGCAGTACTTC.

The V and J genes are TRBV6-5 and TRBJ2-7; possibly TRBD1 for D (6 bases). V dropped 2 bases and J dropped 3 bases, with 14 bases sitting between them. The CDR3 runs 15 residues. Germline V lookup: CDR1 MNHEY, CDR2 SVGAGI. The CDR3 here is CASSYLGTGIYEQYF. CDR3 DNA sequence: TGTGCCAGCAGTTACCTTGGTACAGGGATCTACGAGCAGTACTTC.

The chain is built from TRBV28 and TRBJ1-1; D is unresolved. Trimming shortened V by 5 bases and J by 1 base, and 5 bases separated the two germline ends. The germline V gene has CDR1 MDHEN and CDR2 SYDVKM. The CDR3 loop spans 12 amino acids. This chain's CDR3 is CASSTTNTEAFF. CDR3 coding DNA: TGTGCCAGCAGTACCACGAACACTGAAGCTTTCTTT.

For this clone: Since a much larger clone is just one base distant, this may be a read error. This chain connects TRBV2 to TRBJ2-7; D not resolved. The CDR3 spans 12 residues. V was shortened by 2 bases and J by 3 bases, with 5 bases between the two germline ends. In germline, CDR1 is SNHLY, CDR2 FYNNEI. The chain's CDR3 is CASSEHLYEQYF. The CDR3 nucleotides read TGTGCCAGCAGTGAACACCTCTACGAGCAGTACTTC.